The 16 T cell receptor beta chains listed next were all sequenced from one sample in a study of Ad26.COV2.S vaccination and SARS-CoV-2 variants. Documented treatment: around 19 received Ad26.COV2.S at low or high dose, single or two shots; five or six received placebo; per-sample allocation not given. On day 63 after the first injection, vaccine and placebo recipients gave samples. The table came from immunoSEQ multiplex PCR; TCRdb's copy has only in-frame clones and leaves some out. The sample has 300,000 to 350,000 clones, roughly 90% seen once. The material sequenced was peripheral blood, taken in a trial of Ad26.COV2.S vaccine versus placebo. The receptors derive from a person aged 18-60 years who received the Ad26.COV2.S COVID-19 vaccine or a placebo.

The chain carries TRBV7-2 and TRBJ2-7; 7 nucleotides align to TRBD1. The CDR3 loop spans 17 amino acids. Losses at the gene ends were 0 bases for V and 0 bases for J; bases not matched to a gene: 8. Germline-derived CDR1 and CDR2 are SGHTA and FQGNSA. Here the CDR3 reads CASSLAATGFNSYEQYF. CDR3 nucleotides: TGTGCCAGCAGCTTAGCTGCGACAGGGTTTAACTCCTACGAGCAGTACTTC.

This chain links TRBV6-2 or TRBV6-3 with TRBJ2-7; unclear D gene. Looked up from germline, CDR1 is MNHEY and CDR2 is SVGEGT. CDR3 length: 13 residues. V lost 0 bases and J 7 bases, leaving 10 bases between the germline ends. The CDR3 sequence: CASSYSKAGEQYV. In DNA form, the CDR3 reads TGTGCCAGCAGTTACTCGAAGGCCGGGGAGCAGTACGTC.

This chain links TRBV7-9 with TRBJ2-3; tentatively, D is TRBD2 (6 bases). The V and J ends lost 3 bases and 2 bases respectively, with 12 bases between them. The CDR3 consists of 15 residues. CDR1 is SEHNR, CDR2 FQNEAQ, per germline (reference sequence). The CDR3 is CASSFSGTDTDTQYF. The CDR3 nucleotides are TGTGCCAGCAGCTTCTCCGGGACTGACACAGATACGCAGTATTTT.

The V and J genes are TRBV4-1 and TRBJ1-5, with D perhaps TRBD1 (5 bases). The length of the CDR3 is 14 residues. Looked up from germline, CDR1 is MGHRA and CDR2 is YSYEKL. V lost 4 bases and J lost 2, with 9 bases in between. Written as DNA, the CDR3 is TGCGCCAGCAGCCTACAGGTGGGCAATCAGCCCCAGCATTTT. It translates to CASSLQVGNQPQHF.

The chain uses TRBV18 and TRBJ1-1, with D uncertain. Deletions cut 2 bases from V and 8 bases from J, with 6 bases between. CDR1 is KGHSH, CDR2 LQKENI, per germline. The length of the CDR3 is 11 residues. CDR3 loop: CASSPINEAFF. CDR3 in DNA: TGTGCCAGCTCACCAATCAACGAAGCTTTCTTT.

The J gene is TRBJ1-1, the V gene TRBV6-2 or TRBV6-3, with 9 bases that match TRBD1. This CDR3 region has 17 residues. Trimming removed 6 bases from V and 1 base from J; junction bases left unmatched: 12. Germline CDR1 reads MNHEY; CDR2 reads SVGEGT. The CDR3 DNA is TGTGCCAGCAGCTCCCGAAGGGACAGGGAAAGGAACACTGAAGCTTTCTTT. Amino acids: CASSSRRDRERNTEAFF.

The J gene is TRBJ1-5, the V gene TRBV6-2 or TRBV6-3; 8 nucleotides match TRBD1. This CDR3 is 15 amino acids long. V was clipped by 2 bases and J by 5 bases; unmatched bases: 5. Germline V lookup: CDR1 MNHEY, CDR2 SVGEGT. CDR3 protein: CASSYRGTGYQPQHF. CDR3 sequence (DNA): TGTGCCAGCAGTTACAGAGGGACAGGCTATCAGCCCCAGCATTTT.

This rearrangement joins TRBV7-2 to TRBJ1-5; perhaps TRBD1 as D (6 bases). Germline lookup yields CDR1 SGHTA and CDR2 FQGNSA. This CDR3 region has 15 residues. Trimming cost V 4 bases and J 7 bases, with 17 bases left between them. CDR3 in amino acids: CASSSSSGVGQPQHF. In DNA, the CDR3 is TGTGCCAGCAGCTCTTCGTCAGGGGTCGGACAGCCCCAGCATTTT.

This clone has only one observation. The genes are TRBV19 and TRBJ1-1; a weak D match, TRBD1 (6 bases). V shed 6 bases and J shed 1 base, with 21 bases lying between them. The length of the CDR3 is 17 residues. Per germline, CDR1 LNHDA and CDR2 SQIVND (reference sequence). The CDR3 loop reads CASRRAPTGLKNTEAFF. The CDR3 DNA follows: TGTGCCAGTAGGAGGGCCCCCACAGGGCTAAAGAACACTGAAGCTTTCTTT.

J is TRBJ2-1 and V is TRBV7-8, with D uncertain. V was shortened by 5 bases and J by 4 bases, with 15 bases between the two germline ends. This CDR3 contains 15 residues. Germline V CDR1 and CDR2: SGHVS, FQNEAQ. Here the CDR3 reads CASSVRTARYNEQFF. DNA for the CDR3: TGTGCCAGCAGCGTGCGGACGGCGCGTTACAATGAGCAGTTCTTC.

V is TRBV3-1 (or the pseudogene TRBV3-2) and J is TRBJ2-3; D is undetermined. Germline CDR1 LGHDT, CDR2 YNNKEL (reference sequence). CDR3 length: 13 residues. Trimming shortened V by 4 bases and J by 6 bases, and 11 bases separated the two germline ends. The DNA of the CDR3 is TGTGCCAGCAGCCCGTCTATACCGGATACGCAGTATTTT. Translated, it gives CASSPSIPDTQYF.

This clone was counted once. V usage is TRBV7-9 and J usage is TRBJ1-4; no clear D gene. The ends were cut back, 4 bases at V and 8 bases at J, with 14 bases in the middle. CDR3 length: 14 residues. Per the germline V gene, CDR1 is SEHNR and CDR2 is FQNEAQ (reference sequence). CDR3 amino acids: CASSSGLLNEKLFF. The CDR3 DNA reads TGTGCCAGCAGCTCTGGTCTCCTCAACGAAAAACTGTTTTTT.

The J gene is TRBJ2-6, the V gene TRBV4-3; D possibly corresponds to TRBD2 (6 bases). The CDR3 spans 17 residues. The ends were cut back, 0 bases at V and 2 bases at J, with 11 bases in the middle. The V gene's germline CDR1 is LGHNA and CDR2 YSLEER. The CDR3 is CASSQELGLPGANVLTF. CDR3 nucleotides: TGCGCCAGCAGCCAAGAATTGGGACTCCCTGGGGCCAACGTCCTGACTTTC.

This clone was recorded only once. CDR3 DNA sequence: TGTGCCAGCAGCGTACGTGGGGGAGAAAATTACGAGCAGTACTTC. Encoded protein: CASSVRGGENYEQYF. The J gene is TRBJ2-7, the V gene TRBV9, with D possibly being TRBD1 or TRBD2 (5 bases each). Germline CDR1 and CDR2: SGDLS and YYNGEE. The V and J ends lost 1 base and 4 bases respectively, with 15 bases between them. CDR3 length equals 15 residues.

The chain recombines TRBV2 with TRBJ1-1, with 7 bases matching TRBD1. Germline CDR1 SNHLY, CDR2 FYNNEI. This CDR3 has 13 amino acids. V was pared by 7 bases and J by 7 bases, with 9 bases of the junction left unmatched. For the CDR3, the DNA is TGTGCCAGCATTCAGGGGGTAGTAGTTGAAGCTTTCTTT. This encodes CASIQGVVVEAFF.

This clone was recorded once. The chain employs TRBV19 and TRBJ1-1, with D perhaps TRBD1 (5 bases). The CDR3 is made up of 16 amino acids. Trimming cost V 7 bases and J 1 base, with 19 bases left between them. The V gene's germline CDR1 is LNHDA and CDR2 SQIVND (reference sequence). DNA for the CDR3: TGTGCCAGTACCTTAATGCCCGAGACAGCGAACACTGAAGCTTTCTTT. Amino acids: CASTLMPETANTEAFF.